These 16 T cell receptor beta chains were all obtained from the same sample, sequenced in a study of cytomegalovirus exposure and HLA in healthy donors. A multiplex PCR was run with 60 Vbeta primers and 13 Jbeta primers. TCRdb keeps only in-frame clones here, not all; method: immunoSEQ multiplex PCR. Seen here are over 150,000 clones, 60% to 80% observed once, and the top ten hold more than 9.5%. Material for sequencing was PBMCs. Receptors were obtained from a man younger than 35 in good health and CMV-seropositive.

CDR3 sequence (DNA): TGTGCCACTCGATCACCGGGACAGCTTAATGAAAAACTGTTTTTT. This encodes CATRSPGQLNEKLFF. The chain has TRBV19 and TRBJ1-4; 7 nucleotides line up with TRBD1. The germline V gene has CDR1 LNHDA and CDR2 SQIVND (reference sequence). This CDR3 comprises 15 residues. Trimming took 10 bases from V and 4 from J; bases not matched to a gene: 12.

As DNA, the CDR3 is TGTGCCAGCTCACCTCGCTCCTACGAGCAGTACTTC. This gives the protein CASSPRSYEQYF. The rearrangement uses TRBV18 and TRBJ2-7, with D unresolved. There are 12 residues in the CDR3. The V end lost 3 bases, the J end lost 0 bases, and 3 bases lay between the germline ends. CDR1 KGHSH and CDR2 LQKENI come from the germline V gene.

This clone is medium-sized by share. The J gene is TRBJ2-5, the V gene TRBV5-1; D might be TRBD2 (6 bases). Between the trimmed V and J ends, which lost 0 bases and 9 bases, there was a span of 12 bases. CDR1 and CDR2 from the germline V gene are SGHRS and YFSETQ. The CDR3 runs to 13 residues. Here the CDR3 DNA reads TGCGCCAGCAGCTTGGGCCCGGAGGGGTCCCAGTACTTC. Amino acids: CASSLGPEGSQYF.

The rearrangement uses TRBV27 and TRBJ1-2, with D possibly TRBD1 on 5 matching bases. The CDR3 contains 13 residues. V was shortened by 3 bases and J by 8 bases, with 13 bases between the two germline ends. The germline gives CDR1 MNHEY, CDR2 SMNVEV (reference sequence). As DNA, the CDR3 is TGTGCCAGCAGTTTGGTTCAGGGAAGCGGCTACACCTTC. It yields the protein CASSLVQGSGYTF.

The rearrangement links TRBV5-1 to TRBJ1-3; D remains unclear. V lost 0 bases to trimming and J lost 0 bases, with 10 bases between them. This CDR3 contains 16 residues. CDR1 is SGHRS and CDR2 is YFSETQ in the germline V gene. The CDR3 DNA reads as TGCGCCAGCAGCTTGGCCGTCGGTATCTCTGGAAACACCATATATTTT. Translation: CASSLAVGISGNTIYF.

The J gene is TRBJ2-3, the V gene TRBV7-2; D remains ambiguous. Trimming took off 1 base at V and 1 base at J, with 6 bases between the two ends. The CDR3 length is 14 residues. Germline loops: CDR1 SGHTA, CDR2 FQGNSA. CDR3 protein: CASSLGQGTDTQYF. The CDR3 DNA reads TGTGCCAGCAGCTTAGGGCAGGGCACAGATACGCAGTATTTT.

This clone has a single count. The chain carries TRBV28 and TRBJ2-7; 11 positions match TRBD1. V lost 5 bases to trimming and J lost 1 base; unmatched junction nucleotides: 4. From germline, CDR1 is MDHEN and CDR2 SYDVKM. The CDR3 is 15 residues long. CDR3 region: CASSPGQGGSYEQYF. The CDR3 nucleotides are TGTGCCAGCAGTCCGGGACAGGGGGGGTCCTACGAGCAGTACTTC.

V usage is TRBV27 and J usage is TRBJ1-2; a possible D gene is TRBD1 (5 bases). Trimming removed 2 bases at V and 8 bases at J, with 15 bases between. Germline values: CDR1 MNHEY, CDR2 SMNVEV (reference sequence). The CDR3 length is 14 residues. The CDR3 sequence is CASSLIRGLSGYTF. For the CDR3, the DNA is TGTGCCAGCAGTTTAATTAGGGGTTTGAGCGGCTACACCTTC.

The table lists this clone with a few counts. The chain employs TRBV9 and TRBJ1-4; TRBD1 matches at 7 bases. The CDR3 runs to 16 residues. Trimming removed 3 bases from V and 2 bases from J; junction bases left unmatched: 7. Per germline, CDR1 SGDLS and CDR2 YYNGEE. Here the CDR3 reads CASSALQGKTNEKLFF. CDR3 sequence (DNA): TGTGCCAGCAGCGCCTTACAGGGGAAGACTAATGAAAAACTGTTTTTT.

In the case of this clone: A junction end diverges from the germline sequence, so it may reflect a read error. This chain connects TRBV5-1 to TRBJ2-2; 10 positions match TRBD1. The germline V gene encodes CDR1 SGHRS and CDR2 YFSETQ. The CDR3 loop spans 16 amino acids. The CDR3 loop is CASSLEGQGNTEELFF. CDR3 coding DNA: TGCGCCAGCAGCCTGGAGGGACAGGGGAACACCGAGGAGCTGTTTTTT.

The chain's CDR3 is CASSHHGTGNTEAFF. CDR3 nucleotide sequence: TGCGCCAGCAGCCACCACGGGACAGGGAACACTGAAGCTTTCTTT. The V gene is TRBV4-3, the J gene TRBJ1-1, with 8 positions matching TRBD1. Germline V gives CDR1 LGHNA, CDR2 YSLEER. After removal of 3 bases from V and 1 base from J, the junction contained 4 bases not matched to a gene. CDR3 length: 15 amino acids.

The rearrangement links TRBV30 to TRBJ1-5; D remains unclear. In germline, CDR1 is GTSNPN, CDR2 SVGIG (reference sequence). The CDR3 contains 13 residues. V lost 4 bases and J 0 bases, leaving 7 bases between the germline ends. CDR3 nucleotide sequence: TGTGCCTGGACGAGGGATAGCAATCAGCCCCAGCATTTT. The encoded protein is CAWTRDSNQPQHF.

The V gene is TRBV2, the J gene TRBJ1-2; possibly TRBD1 for D (6 bases). Germline V lookup: CDR1 SNHLY, CDR2 FYNNEI. The CDR3 totals 15 residues. As DNA, the CDR3 is TGTGCGATAATACAGGGTAATCTGCCTAACTATGGCTACACCTTC. Its translation is CAIIQGNLPNYGYTF. The full variable domain, in which reference TRBV2 and TRBJ1-2 provide the parts outside the CDR3, is EPEVTQTPSHQVTQMGQEVILRCVPISNHLYFYWYRQILGQKVEFLVSFYNNEISEKSEIFDDQFSVERPDGSNFTLKIRSTKLEDSAMYFCAIIQGNLPNYGYTFGSGTRLTVV.

This chain uses TRBV5-5 with TRBJ1-2; TRBD1 matches at 10 bases. Germline V CDR1 and CDR2: SGHKS, YYEKEE (reference sequence). This CDR3 contains 15 residues. V was pared by 2 bases and J by 8 bases, with 9 bases of the junction left unmatched. The CDR3 DNA follows: TGTGCCAGCAGCTTCCAAACGGGACAGGGGTTCGGCTACACCTTC. Translation: CASSFQTGQGFGYTF.

The rearrangement links TRBV25-1 to TRBJ2-1; 16 positions agree with TRBD2. With 7 bases clipped from V and 8 bases from J, the junction kept 11 bases outside the gene matches. CDR3 length: 17 residues. In germline, CDR1 is MGHDK, CDR2 SYGVNS. CDR3 protein: CASTGTSGRGTIYEQFF. CDR3 sequence (DNA): TGTGCCAGCACCGGGACTAGCGGGAGGGGGACTATATATGAGCAGTTCTTC.

The chain carries TRBV2 and TRBJ2-4; D remains unclear. The length of the CDR3 is 14 residues. Per germline, CDR1 SNHLY and CDR2 FYNNEI. V lost 4 bases and J lost 0, with 7 bases in between. CDR3 nucleotide sequence: TGTGCCAGCAGTGGCGGCCTAGCCAAAAACATTCAGTACTTC. Translated, it gives CASSGGLAKNIQYF.